The following is a T cell receptor (beta chain) sequence with its context. This entry belongs to a study of cytotoxic CD8 clonotypes in ibrutinib-treated CLL. Data came from immunoSEQ multiplex PCR; TCRdb stores just in-frame clones and leaves some out. The sample comprises around 97,000 clones, approximately 78% of which are singletons, and around 32% rests with the top ten. J lost 7 bases, V lost 4 bases, and 8 bases had no gene match. The CDR3 contains 14 residues. Germline-derived CDR1 and CDR2 are SGHDT and YYEEEE. The source of this sequence is a human donor with chronic lymphocytic leukemia. The source was PBMCs, collected after 12 months of ibrutinib treatment. The chain is built from TRBV5-6 and TRBJ1-2, with TRBD1 identical over 9 bases. The CDR3 region has the DNA TGTGCCAGCAGCCTTTGGACAGGGGCGATTGGCTACACCTTC. Amino acid sequence: CASSLWTGAIGYTF.